The sequence of this TCR beta chain was determined in a study of control samples from healthy donors and cancer patients. J gave up 0 bases and V 5 bases, and 6 bases lay outside the gene matches. Germline CDR1 is PRHDT and CDR2 is FYEKMQ (reference sequence). CDR3 size: 15 residues. TCRdb's copy holds only in-frame clones and misses some; the assay was immunoSEQ multiplex PCR. The sample has roughly 190,000 clones, roughly 91% seen once. The source of this sequence is a woman aged 25 to 39 in good health. The genes are TRBV13 and TRBJ2-5; 7 nucleotides agree with TRBD2. Sequencing was carried out using blood. The CDR3 nucleotides are TGTGCCAGCAGCCCTAGGGAGGGGAACCAAGAGACCCAGTACTTC. It yields the protein CASSPREGNQETQYF. Filled out from reference TRBV13 and TRBJ2-5, the complete variable domain reads AAGVIQSPRHLIKEKRETATLKCYPIPRHDTVYWYQQGPGQDPQFLISFYEKMQSDKGSIPDRFSAQQFSDYHSELNMSSLELGDSALYFCASSPREGNQETQYFGPGTRLLVL.